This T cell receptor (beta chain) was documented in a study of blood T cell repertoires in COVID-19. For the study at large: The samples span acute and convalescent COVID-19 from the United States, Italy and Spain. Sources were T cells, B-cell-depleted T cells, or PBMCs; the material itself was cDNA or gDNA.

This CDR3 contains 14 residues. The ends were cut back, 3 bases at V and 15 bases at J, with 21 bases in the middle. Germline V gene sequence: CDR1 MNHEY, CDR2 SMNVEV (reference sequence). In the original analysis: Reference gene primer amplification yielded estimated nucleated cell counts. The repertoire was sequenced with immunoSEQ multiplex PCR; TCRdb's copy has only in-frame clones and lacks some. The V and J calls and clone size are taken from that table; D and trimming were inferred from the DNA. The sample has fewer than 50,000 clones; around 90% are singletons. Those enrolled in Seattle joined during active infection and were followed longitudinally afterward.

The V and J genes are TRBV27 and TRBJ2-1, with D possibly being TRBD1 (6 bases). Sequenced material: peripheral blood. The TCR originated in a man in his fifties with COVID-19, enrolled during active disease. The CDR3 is CASSFYLQGGPRFF. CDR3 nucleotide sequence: TGTGCCAGCAGTTTTTATCTACAGGGTGGCCCCCGGTTCTTC.